The rows below give T cell receptor beta chains drawn from one sample of a study of blood T cell repertoires in COVID-19. Data came from immunoSEQ multiplex PCR; TCRdb stores just in-frame clones and leaves some out. The sample consists of 540,000 or so clones, roughly nine tenths of them appearing once. The sequenced material came from peripheral blood. Every receptor here comes from a woman aged 45-60 years with COVID-19, enrolled during active disease. Both conserved end residues are part of each CDR3. D genes are given only for firm matches. Some rows have no size entry. The others give once, few or many, or a class for an expanded clone.

j_gene | abundance | v_gene | d_gene | CDR3nt | CDR3aa
TRBJ2-3 | once | TRBV24-1 | TRBD2 | TGTGCCACCAGTGCCCCGGGGTTCACTAGCGGGGGAAAGGATACGCAGTATTTT | CATSAPGFTSGGKDTQYF
TRBJ2-1 | - | TRBV5-6 | - | TGTGCCAGCAGCCCCGGGACATACTACAATGAGCAGTTCTTC | CASSPGTYYNEQFF
TRBJ2-2 | few | TRBV3-1/TRBV3-2 | - | TGTGCCAGCAACGCCGGGACCGGGGAGCTGTTTTTT | CASNAGTGELFF
TRBJ1-1 | - | TRBV12-3/TRBV12-4 | - | TGTGCCAGCATTCTTAACACTGAAGCTTTCTTT | CASILNTEAFF
TRBJ1-1 | - | TRBV3-1/TRBV3-2 | - | TGTGCCAGCAGCGTAAGGGGAAGGGACACTGAAGCTTTCTTT | CASSVRGRDTEAFF
TRBJ1-5 | - | TRBV2 | TRBD1 | TGTGCCAGCAGTTCGCCCGACAGGGGCAATCAGCCCCAGCATTTT | CASSSPDRGNQPQHF
TRBJ1-4 | - | TRBV30 | TRBD1 | TGTGCCTGGAGTCCGGGACAGAATGAAAAACTGTTTTTT | CAWSPGQNEKLFF
TRBJ2-7 | - | TRBV4-1 | - | TGCGCCAGCAGCCAAGGTGGGGACTTCTACGAGCAGTACTTC | CASSQGGDFYEQYF
TRBJ1-3 | - | TRBV19 | - | TGTGCCAGTAGTGGGCCGGGAAGGAACACCATATATTTT | CASSGPGRNTIYF
TRBJ1-1 | few | TRBV2 | - | TGTGCCAGCAGGGACAACGGTGGCACTGAAGCTTTCTTT | CASRDNGGTEAFF
TRBJ1-1 | - | TRBV10-3 | - | TGTGCCATCAGTGAGTCGACAGGAAACACTGAAGCTTTCTTT | CAISESTGNTEAFF
TRBJ1-2 | - | TRBV25-1 | - | TGTGCCAGCAGCGAGGGTGATGGCTACACCTTC | CASSEGDGYTF
TRBJ2-3 | - | TRBV28 | - | TGTGCCACAGAACAGGGGGGGTCGTCGGATACGCAGTATTTT | CATEQGGSSDTQYF
TRBJ2-6 | - | TRBV7-9 | TRBD1 | TGTGCCAGCAGTCCAACAGGGACAGGCCTCTCTGGGGCCAACGTCCTGACTTTC | CASSPTGTGLSGANVLTF
TRBJ1-2 | - | TRBV9 | - | TGTGCCAGCAGCCCCCCGCGGGCAGCTTCCTATGGCTACACCTTC | CASSPPRAASYGYTF
TRBJ2-1 | once | TRBV24-1 | TRBD1 | TGTGCCACCAGTTCCAACCCAGGGGGTGAGCAGTTCTTC | CATSSNPGGEQFF
TRBJ2-2 | - | TRBV7-9 | TRBD1 | TGTGCCAGCAGACCCGGAACAGGGGGCACGGGCGGGGAGCTGTTTTTT | CASRPGTGGTGGELFF
TRBJ2-2 | - | TRBV5-4 | - | TGTGCCAGCAGCCCCTACCGCTCAACCGGGGAGCTGTTTTTT | CASSPYRSTGELFF
TRBJ1-2 | once | TRBV7-9 | - | TGTGCCAGCAGCCAAGGACTTTCCGGCTACACCTTC | CASSQGLSGYTF
TRBJ2-1 | - | TRBV5-1 | TRBD2 | TGCGCCAGCAGCTCGGAAGTATATAGCGGGGTGGATGAGCAGTTCTTC | CASSSEVYSGVDEQFF
TRBJ1-1 | - | TRBV6-5 | TRBD1 | TGTGCCACCAGGGGGCCTTTCACTGAAGCTTTCTTT | CATRGPFTEAFF